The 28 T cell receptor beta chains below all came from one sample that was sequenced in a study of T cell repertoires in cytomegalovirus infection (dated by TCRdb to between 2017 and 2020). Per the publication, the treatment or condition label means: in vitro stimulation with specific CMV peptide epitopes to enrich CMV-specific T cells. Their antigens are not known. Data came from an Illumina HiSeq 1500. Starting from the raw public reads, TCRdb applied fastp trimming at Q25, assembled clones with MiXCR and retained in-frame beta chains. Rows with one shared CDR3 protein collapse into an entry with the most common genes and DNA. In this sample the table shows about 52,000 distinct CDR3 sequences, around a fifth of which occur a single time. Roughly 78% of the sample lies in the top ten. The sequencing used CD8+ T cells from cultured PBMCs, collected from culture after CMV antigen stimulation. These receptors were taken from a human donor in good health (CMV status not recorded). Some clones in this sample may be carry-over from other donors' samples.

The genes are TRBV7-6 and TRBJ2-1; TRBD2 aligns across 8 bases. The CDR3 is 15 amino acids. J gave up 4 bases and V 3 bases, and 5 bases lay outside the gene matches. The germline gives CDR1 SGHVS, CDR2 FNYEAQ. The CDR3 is CASSLTSVGYNEQFF. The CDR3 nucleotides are TGTGCCAGCAGCTTGACTAGCGTTGGGTACAATGAGCAGTTCTTC.

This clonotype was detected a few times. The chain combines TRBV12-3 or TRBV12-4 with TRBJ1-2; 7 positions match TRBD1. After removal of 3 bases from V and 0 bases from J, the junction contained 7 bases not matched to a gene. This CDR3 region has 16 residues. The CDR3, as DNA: TGTGCCAGCAGTTTGACAGGGACTCTAGCTAACTATGGCTACACCTTC. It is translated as CASSLTGTLANYGYTF.

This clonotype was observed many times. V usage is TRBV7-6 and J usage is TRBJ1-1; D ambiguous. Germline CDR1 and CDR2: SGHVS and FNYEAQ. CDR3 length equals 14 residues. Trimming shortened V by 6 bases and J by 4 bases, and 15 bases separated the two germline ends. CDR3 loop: CASRSDLSGTEAFF. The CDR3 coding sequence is TGTGCCAGCAGATCGGACCTCTCGGGCACTGAAGCTTTCTTT. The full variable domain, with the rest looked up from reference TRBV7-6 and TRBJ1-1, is GAGVSQSPRYKVTKRGQDVALRCDPISGHVSLYWYRQALGQGPEFLTYFNYEAQQDKSGLPNDRFSAERPEGSISTLTIQRTEQRDSAMYRCASRSDLSGTEAFFGQGTRLTVV.

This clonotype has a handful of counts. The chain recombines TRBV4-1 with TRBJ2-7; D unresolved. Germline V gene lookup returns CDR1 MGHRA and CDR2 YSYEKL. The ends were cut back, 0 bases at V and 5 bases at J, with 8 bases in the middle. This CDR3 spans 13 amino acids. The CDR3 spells CASSQERIDEQYF. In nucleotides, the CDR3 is TGCGCCAGCAGCCAAGAGAGGATAGACGAGCAGTACTTC.

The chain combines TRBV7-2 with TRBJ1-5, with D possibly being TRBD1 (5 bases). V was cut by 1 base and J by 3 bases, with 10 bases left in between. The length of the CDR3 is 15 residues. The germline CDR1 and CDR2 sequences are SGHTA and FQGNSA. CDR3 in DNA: TGTGCCAGCAGCTTAGTAGGGGAGAACAATCAGCCCCAGCATTTT. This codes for CASSLVGENNQPQHF.

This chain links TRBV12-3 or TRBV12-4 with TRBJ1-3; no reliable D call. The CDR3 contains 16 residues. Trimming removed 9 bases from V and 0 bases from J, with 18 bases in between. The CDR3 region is CASKSPDRVSGNTIYF. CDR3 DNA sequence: TGTGCCAGTAAAAGCCCAGACCGGGTCTCTGGAAACACCATATATTTT.

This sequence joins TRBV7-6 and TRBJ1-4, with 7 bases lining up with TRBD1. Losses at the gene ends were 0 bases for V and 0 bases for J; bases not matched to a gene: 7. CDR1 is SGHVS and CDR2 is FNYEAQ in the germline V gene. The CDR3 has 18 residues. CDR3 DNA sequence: TGTGCCAGCAGCTTAGCAAGGGACAGAGTTGCAACTAATGAAAAACTGTTTTTT. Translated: CASSLARDRVATNEKLFF.

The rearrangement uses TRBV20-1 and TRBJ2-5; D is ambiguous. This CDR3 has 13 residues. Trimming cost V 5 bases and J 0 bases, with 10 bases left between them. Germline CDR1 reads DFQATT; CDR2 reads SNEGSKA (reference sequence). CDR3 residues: CSALVPYQETQYF. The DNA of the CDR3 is TGCAGTGCTCTTGTCCCGTACCAAGAGACCCAGTACTTC.

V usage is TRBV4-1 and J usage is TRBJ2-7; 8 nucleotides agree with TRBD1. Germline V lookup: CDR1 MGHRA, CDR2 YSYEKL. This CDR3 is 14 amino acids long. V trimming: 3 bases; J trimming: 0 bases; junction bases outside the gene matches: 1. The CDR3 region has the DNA TGCGCCAGCAGCCAGGGACAGGACTCCTACGAGCAGTACTTC. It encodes CASSQGQDSYEQYF.

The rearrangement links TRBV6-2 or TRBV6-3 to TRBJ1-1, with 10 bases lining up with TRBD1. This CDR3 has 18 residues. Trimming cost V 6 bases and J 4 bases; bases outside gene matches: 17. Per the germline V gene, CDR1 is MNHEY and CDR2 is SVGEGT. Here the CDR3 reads CASSPFNGDRGLGTEAFF. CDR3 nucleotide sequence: TGTGCCAGCAGCCCCTTCAACGGGGACAGGGGCCTGGGCACTGAAGCTTTCTTT.

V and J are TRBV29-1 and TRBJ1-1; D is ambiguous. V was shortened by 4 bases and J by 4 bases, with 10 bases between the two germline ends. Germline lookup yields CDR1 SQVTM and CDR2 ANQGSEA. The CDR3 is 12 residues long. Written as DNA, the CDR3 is TGCAGCGTTGGGGTGGGGAGCACTGAAGCTTTCTTT. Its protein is CSVGVGSTEAFF.

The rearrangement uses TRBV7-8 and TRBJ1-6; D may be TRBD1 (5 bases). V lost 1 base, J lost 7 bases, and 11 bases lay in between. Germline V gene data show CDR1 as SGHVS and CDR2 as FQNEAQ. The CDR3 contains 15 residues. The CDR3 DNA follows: TGTGCCAGCAGCTTAGTGGGACCGGGAAATTCACCCCTCCACTTT. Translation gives CASSLVGPGNSPLHF.

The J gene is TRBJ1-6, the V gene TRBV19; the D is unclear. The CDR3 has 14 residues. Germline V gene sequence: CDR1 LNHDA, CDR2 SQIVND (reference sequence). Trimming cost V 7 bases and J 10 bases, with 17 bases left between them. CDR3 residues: CASTSDAWNSPLHF. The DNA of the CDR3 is TGTGCCAGTACCTCGGACGCTTGGAACTCACCCCTCCACTTT.

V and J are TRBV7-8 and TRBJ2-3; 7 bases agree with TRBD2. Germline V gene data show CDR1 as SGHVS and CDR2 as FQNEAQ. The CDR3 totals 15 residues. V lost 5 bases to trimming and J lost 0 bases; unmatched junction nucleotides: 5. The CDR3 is CASSQASGSTDTQYF. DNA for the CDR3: TGTGCCAGCAGCCAAGCTAGCGGCAGCACAGATACGCAGTATTTT.

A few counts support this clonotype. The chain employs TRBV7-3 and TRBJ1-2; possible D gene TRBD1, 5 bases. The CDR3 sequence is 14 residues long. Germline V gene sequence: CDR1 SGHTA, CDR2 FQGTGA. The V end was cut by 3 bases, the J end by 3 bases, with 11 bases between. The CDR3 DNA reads TGTGCCAGCAGCTTCGCCCCGGGGGACTATGGCTACACCTTC. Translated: CASSFAPGDYGYTF. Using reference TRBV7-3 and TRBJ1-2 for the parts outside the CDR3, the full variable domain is GAGVSQTPSNKVTEKGKYVELRCDPISGHTALYWYRQSLGQGPEFLIYFQGTGAADDSGLPNDRFFAVRPEGSVSTLKIQRTERGDSAVYLCASSFAPGDYGYTFGSGTRLTVV.

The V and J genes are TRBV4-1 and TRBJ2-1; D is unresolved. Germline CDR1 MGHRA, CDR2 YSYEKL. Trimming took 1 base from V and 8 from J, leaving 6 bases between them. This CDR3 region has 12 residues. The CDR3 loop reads CASSQGVDEQFF. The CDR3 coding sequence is TGCGCCAGCAGCCAAGGTGTGGATGAGCAGTTCTTC.

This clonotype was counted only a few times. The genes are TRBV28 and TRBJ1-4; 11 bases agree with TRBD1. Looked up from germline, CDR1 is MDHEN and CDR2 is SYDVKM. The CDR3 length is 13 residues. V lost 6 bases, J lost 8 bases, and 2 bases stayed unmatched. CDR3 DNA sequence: TGTGCCAGCAGGGGGACAGGGGGAGAAAAACTGTTTTTT. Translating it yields CASRGTGGEKLFF.

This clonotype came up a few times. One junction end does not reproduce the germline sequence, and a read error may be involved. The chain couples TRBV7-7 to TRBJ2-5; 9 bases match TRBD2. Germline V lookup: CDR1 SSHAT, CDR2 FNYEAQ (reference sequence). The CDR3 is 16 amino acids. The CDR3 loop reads CASSLGAGGLQETQYF. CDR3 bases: TGTGCTAGCAGCTTAGGAGCGGGGGGTCTCCAAGAGACCCAGTACTTC.

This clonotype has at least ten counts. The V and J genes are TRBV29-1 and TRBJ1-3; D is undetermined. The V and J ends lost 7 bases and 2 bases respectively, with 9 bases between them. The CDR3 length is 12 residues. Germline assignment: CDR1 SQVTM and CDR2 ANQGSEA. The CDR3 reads CSAGVPGNTIYF. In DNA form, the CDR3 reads TGCAGCGCTGGGGTCCCTGGAAACACCATATATTTT.

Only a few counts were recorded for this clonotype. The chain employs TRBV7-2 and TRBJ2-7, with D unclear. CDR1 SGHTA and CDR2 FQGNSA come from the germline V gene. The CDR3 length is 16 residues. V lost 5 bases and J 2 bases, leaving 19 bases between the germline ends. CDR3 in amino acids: CASSQKDVPTTYEQYF. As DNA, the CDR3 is TGTGCCAGCAGCCAGAAGGACGTCCCTACTACCTACGAGCAGTACTTC.

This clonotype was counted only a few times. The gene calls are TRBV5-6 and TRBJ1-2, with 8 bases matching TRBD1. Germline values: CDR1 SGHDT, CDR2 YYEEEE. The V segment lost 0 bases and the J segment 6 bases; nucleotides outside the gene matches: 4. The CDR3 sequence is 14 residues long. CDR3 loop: CASSLAGGLDGYTF. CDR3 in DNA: TGTGCCAGCAGCTTGGCAGGGGGCCTGGATGGCTACACCTTC. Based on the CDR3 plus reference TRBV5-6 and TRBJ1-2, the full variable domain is DAGVTQSPTHLIKTRGQQVTLRCSPKSGHDTVSWYQQALGQGPQFIFQYYEEEERQRGNFPDRFSGHQFPNYSSELNVNALLLGDSALYLCASSLAGGLDGYTFGSGTRLTVV.

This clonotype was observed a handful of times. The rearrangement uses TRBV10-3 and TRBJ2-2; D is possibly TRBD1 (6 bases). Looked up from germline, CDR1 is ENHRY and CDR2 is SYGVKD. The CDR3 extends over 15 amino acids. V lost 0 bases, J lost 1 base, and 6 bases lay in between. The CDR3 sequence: CAISESRGNTGELFF. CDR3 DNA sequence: TGTGCCATCAGTGAGTCCAGGGGGAACACCGGGGAGCTGTTTTTT.

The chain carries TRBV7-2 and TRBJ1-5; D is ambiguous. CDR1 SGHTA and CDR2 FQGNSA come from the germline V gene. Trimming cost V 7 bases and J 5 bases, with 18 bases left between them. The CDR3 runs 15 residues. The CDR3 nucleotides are TGTGCCAGCACCATAGTGAATAGGGCAGATCAGCCCCAGCATTTT. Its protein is CASTIVNRADQPQHF.

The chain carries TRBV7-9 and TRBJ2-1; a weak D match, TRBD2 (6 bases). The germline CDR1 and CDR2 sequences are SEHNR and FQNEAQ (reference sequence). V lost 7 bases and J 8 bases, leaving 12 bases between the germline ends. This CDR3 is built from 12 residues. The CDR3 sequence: CASTGLFHEQFF. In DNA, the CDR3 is TGTGCCAGCACCGGACTATTCCATGAGCAGTTCTTC.

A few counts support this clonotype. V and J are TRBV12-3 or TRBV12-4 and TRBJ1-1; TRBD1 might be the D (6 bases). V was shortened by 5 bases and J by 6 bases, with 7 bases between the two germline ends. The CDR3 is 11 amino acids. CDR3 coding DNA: TGTGCCAGCAGTCCAGGGGCTGAAGCTTTCTTT. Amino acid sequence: CASSPGAEAFF.

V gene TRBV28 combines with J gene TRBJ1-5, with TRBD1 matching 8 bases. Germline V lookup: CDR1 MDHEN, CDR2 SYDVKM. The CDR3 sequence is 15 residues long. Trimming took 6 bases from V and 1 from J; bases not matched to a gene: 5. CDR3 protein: CASSKDRESNQPQHF. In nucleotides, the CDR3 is TGTGCCAGCAGCAAGGACAGGGAAAGCAATCAGCCCCAGCATTTT.

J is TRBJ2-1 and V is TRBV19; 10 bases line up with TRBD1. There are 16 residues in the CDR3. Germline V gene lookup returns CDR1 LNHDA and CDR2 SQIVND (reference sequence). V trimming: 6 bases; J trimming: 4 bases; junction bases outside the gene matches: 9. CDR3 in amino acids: CASRPIGDRGYNEQFF. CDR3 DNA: TGTGCCAGTAGGCCGATTGGGGACAGGGGTTACAATGAGCAGTTCTTC.

CDR3 DNA: TGTGCCAGTAGTATGGGCCAGCCATCCTACGAGCAGTACTTC. Amino acid sequence: CASSMGQPSYEQYF. The rearrangement uses TRBV19 and TRBJ2-7; no definite D call. Trimming stripped 3 bases from V and 1 base from J, with 10 bases between. The CDR3 extends over 14 amino acids. The germline gives CDR1 LNHDA, CDR2 SQIVND (reference sequence).